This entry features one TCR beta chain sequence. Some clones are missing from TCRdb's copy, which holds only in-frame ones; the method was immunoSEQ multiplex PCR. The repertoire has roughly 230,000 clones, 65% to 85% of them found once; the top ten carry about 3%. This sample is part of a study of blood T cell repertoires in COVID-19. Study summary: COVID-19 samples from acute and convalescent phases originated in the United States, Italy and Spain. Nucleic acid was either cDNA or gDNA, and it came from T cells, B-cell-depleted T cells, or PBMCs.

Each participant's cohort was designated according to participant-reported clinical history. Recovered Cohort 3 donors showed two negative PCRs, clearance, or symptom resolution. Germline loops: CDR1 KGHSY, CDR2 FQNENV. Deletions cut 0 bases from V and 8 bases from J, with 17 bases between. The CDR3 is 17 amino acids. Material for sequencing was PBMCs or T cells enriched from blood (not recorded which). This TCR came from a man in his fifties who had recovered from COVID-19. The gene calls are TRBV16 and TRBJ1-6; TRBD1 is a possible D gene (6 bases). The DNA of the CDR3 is TGTGCCAGCAGCCAATCGCGTTGGGGAAGACAGGATTCACCCCTCCACTTT. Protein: CASSQSRWGRQDSPLHF.